The 8 T cell receptor beta chains below all came from one sample that was sequenced in a study of response to subunit inactivated influenza vaccine. TCRdb passed the RT-PCR reads through MiXCR, listing each CDR3 protein once. The sample has 450,000 to 600,000 distinct CDR3 sequences; approximately 6.9% are singletons. The sample consisted of PBMCs from blood, taken roughly 24 months after vaccination. These receptors came from a man aged 50-75 years who received an inactivated influenza vaccine.

A remark on this clonotype: It may be a read error: a sequence one base away is much more abundant. CDR3 protein: CASSLPLGATETQYF. The CDR3 coding sequence is TGTGCCAGCAGTTTACCGTTAGGCGCAACAGAGACGCAGTATTTT. J is TRBJ2-3 and V is TRBV28; D not resolved. Germline V gene lookup returns CDR1 MDHEN and CDR2 SYDVKM. The CDR3 runs to 15 residues.

There are many counts of this clonotype. The V and J genes are TRBV27 and TRBJ2-1, with D perhaps matching TRBD1 (6 bases). The CDR3 extends over 14 amino acids. The V end was cut by 6 bases, the J end by 3 bases, with 12 bases between. Looked up from germline, CDR1 is MNHEY and CDR2 is SMNVEV (reference sequence). The CDR3 loop is CASRQGSGYNEQFF. CDR3 sequence (DNA): TGTGCCAGCAGGCAGGGGTCGGGCTACAATGAGCAGTTCTTC.

This clonotype showed up just a few times. The chain carries TRBV2 and TRBJ2-3, with 10 bases lining up with TRBD1. V shed 4 bases, J shed 1 base, and the junction held 5 bases outside the gene matches. CDR3 length: 16 residues. Germline CDR1 is SNHLY and CDR2 is FYNNEI. As DNA, the CDR3 is TGTGCCAGCAGTGGAGCCGGGACAGGGGGCACAGATACGCAGTATTTT. Protein sequence: CASSGAGTGGTDTQYF. The full variable domain, in which reference TRBV2 and TRBJ2-3 provide the parts outside the CDR3, is EPEVTQTPSHQVTQMGQEVILRCVPISNHLYFYWYRQILGQKVEFLVSFYNNEISEKSEIFDDQFSVERPDGSNFTLKIRSTKLEDSAMYFCASSGAGTGGTDTQYFGPGTRLTVL.

CDR3 sequence reads: CASSQDDRRGVYEQYF. The CDR3 region has the DNA TGCGCCAGCAGCCAAGATGATCGTCGGGGGGTCTACGAGCAGTACTTC. V is TRBV4-3 and J is TRBJ2-7; 7 bases map to TRBD2. The CDR3 covers 16 residues. Germline CDR1 is LGHNA and CDR2 is YSLEER. J was trimmed by 3 bases and V by 0 bases; bases with no gene match: 8.

J is TRBJ2-6 and V is TRBV25-1, with D possibly being TRBD1 (6 bases). Germline V gene data show CDR1 as MGHDK and CDR2 as SYGVNS. This CDR3 has 15 residues. Between the trimmed V and J ends, which lost 3 bases and 2 bases, there was a span of 8 bases. Here the CDR3 reads CASSDRTAGANVLTF. The CDR3 DNA sequence: TGTGCCAGCAGTGATCGGACAGCTGGGGCCAACGTCCTGACTTTC.

This clonotype was counted between two and nine times. V gene TRBV3-1 combines with J gene TRBJ2-1, with 8 bases matching TRBD1. The trim removed 6 bases at V and 1 base at J, leaving 8 bases unmatched. This CDR3 spans 16 amino acids. CDR1 is LGHDT and CDR2 is YNNKEL in the germline V gene (reference sequence). The DNA for the CDR3 is TGTGCCAGCAGTCGGATTTGGACAGGGTCCTACAATGAGCAGTTCTTC. It yields the protein CASSRIWTGSYNEQFF.

Many counts were recorded for this clonotype. J is TRBJ1-5 and V is TRBV7-8; no firm D call. The CDR3 consists of 16 residues. CDR1 is SGHVS and CDR2 is FQNEAQ in the germline V gene. Trimming left V 5 bases short and J 0 bases short, with 14 bases between. The CDR3: CASSRFGVYSNQPQHF. As DNA, the CDR3 is TGTGCCAGCAGCCGATTCGGGGTCTATAGCAATCAGCCCCAGCATTTT.

This clonotype has at least ten counts. J is TRBJ2-5 and V is TRBV28; D call uncertain. This CDR3 spans 12 amino acids. Germline CDR1 and CDR2: MDHEN and SYDVKM. Trimming pared 6 bases from V and 2 bases from J, leaving 7 bases between. The CDR3 here is CASSWGQETQYF. CDR3 nucleotide sequence: TGTGCCAGCAGCTGGGGACAAGAGACCCAGTACTTC.